One T cell receptor (beta chain) is described in this entry. The data were taken from a study of blood T cell repertoires in COVID-19. Study summary: The United States, Italy and Spain supplied acute and convalescent COVID-19 samples. Nucleic acid was either cDNA or gDNA, and it came from T cells, B-cell-depleted T cells, or PBMCs.

Trimming at V came to 6 bases and at J to 5 bases, leaving 10 bases not matched to a gene. Per the germline V gene, CDR1 is KGHSH and CDR2 is LQKENI. This CDR3 comprises 15 residues. Original processing notes: Amplified reference gene primers provided the basis for estimating nucleated cell counts. Assay: immunoSEQ multiplex PCR; the TCRdb copy retains only in-frame clones and omits some. V and J calls and clone size are as listed in that table; D and trimming were resolved from the DNA. This table holds under 200,000 clones, approximately 88% found once. Sequencing was done on a sample of peripheral blood. This receptor was identified in a woman of 80 years or more with active or convalescent COVID-19. The rearrangement uses TRBV18 and TRBJ2-7; 10 nucleotides align to TRBD1. CDR3 residues: CASSLTTGGTDEQYF. The CDR3 DNA is TGTGCCAGCTCTCTGACGACAGGGGGCACCGACGAGCAGTACTTC.